This T cell receptor beta chain was captured by sequencing in a study of neurological immune-mediated disorders. The overall study: Relapsing-remitting disease was seen in about 90% of the roughly 34 multiple sclerosis patients, and secondary progressive disease was seen in 3.

Germline assignment: CDR1 LGHNA and CDR2 YSLEER. This CDR3 is 14 amino acids long. V lost 3 bases to trimming and J lost 6 bases, with 15 bases between them. TCRdb ran MiXCR on the 5' RACE reads and lists one entry per CDR3 protein. The repertoire consists of about 62,000 distinct CDR3 sequences, with around 3.8% occurring once and the leading ten covering under 2.5%. General study results and limits: It was the repertoires of 18 of 34 multiple sclerosis patients that phylogenetic grouping placed in one related-CDR3 cluster, which is a possible signature. Sharing of CDR3 amino acid sequences among expanded clones across subjects was absent, suggesting private repertoires in all groups.

Many counts were recorded for this clonotype. The antigen is unknown. The chain couples TRBV4-3 to TRBJ2-7, with D possibly TRBD1 on 6 matching bases. The source of this sequence is a woman in her forties or fifties with multiple sclerosis. The sample taken for sequencing was PBMCs. The CDR3 sequence is CASSQVVGAVEQYF. As DNA, the CDR3 is TGCGCCAGCAGCCAGGTTGTGGGGGCAGTCGAGCAGTACTTC.